The entry below gives a single TCR beta chain sequence along with its context. In germline, CDR1 is MDHEN, CDR2 SYDVKM. The CDR3 is made up of 12 amino acids. Trimming took 6 bases from V and 0 from J, leaving 6 bases between them. The data derive from a study of technical replicates of blood from a few donors. The protocol was immunoSEQ multiplex PCR, while the TCRdb copy is restricted to in-frame clones and leaves out a portion. The sample consists of around 70,000 clones, roughly 93% of them appearing once. The TCR comes from a human donor in good health. Sequenced input: T cells isolated from PBMCs. V and J are TRBV28 and TRBJ2-7; the D gene is possibly TRBD2 (5 bases). DNA of the CDR3: TGTGCCAGCAGGGGGAGCTCCTACGAGCAGTACTTC. This sequence encodes CASRGSSYEQYF.